This passage covers 22 T cell receptor beta chains from one sample sequenced in a study of metastatic and nonmetastatic thyroid tumors. No patient had received any treatment before thyroid surgery. TCRdb reassembled clones from the PCR reads with MiXCR. The sample lists around 19,000 clones, approximately 19% occurring once. The sample consisted of blood. These receptors all stem from a female donor with papillary thyroid cancer or a benign thyroid nodule (not recorded which). Some clones in this sample may be carry-over from other donors' samples.

In this sample, this clone is medium-sized. J is TRBJ2-7 and V is TRBV28; 11 positions match TRBD1. J lost 3 bases, V lost 1 base, and 2 bases had no gene match. Germline V gene sequence: CDR1 MDHEN, CDR2 SYDVKM. This CDR3 comprises 15 residues. In DNA form, the CDR3 reads TGTGCCAGCAGTTTATCCGGGACAGGGGGCTACGAGCAGTACTTC. The encoded protein is CASSLSGTGGYEQYF.

Worth noting for this clone: This may arise from a read error, as a much more abundant clone is one base away. V is TRBV29-1 and J is TRBJ2-5, with D tentatively TRBD1 (6 bases). Germline V gene data show CDR1 as SQVTM and CDR2 as ANQGSEA. The V end was cut by 7 bases, the J end by 4 bases, with 19 bases between. This CDR3 comprises 14 residues. CDR3 sequence (DNA): TGCAGCGCTGACGGGACAACCCTGGGAGAGACCCAGTACTTC. Translating it yields CSADGTTLGETQYF.

J is TRBJ2-7 and V is TRBV18; no reliable D call. This CDR3 contains 12 residues. Between the trimmed V and J ends, which lost 6 bases and 2 bases, there was a span of 8 bases. Germline CDR1 and CDR2: KGHSH and LQKENI. Here the CDR3 DNA reads TGTGCCAGCTCGCCGAACGCCTACGAGCAGTACTTC. Its translation is CASSPNAYEQYF.

By sample fraction, this clone is medium-sized (0.01 to 0.1%). This likely comes from a read error, as the CDR3 has no conserved phenylalanine or tryptophan at its end. The DNA is left out, because the CDR3 cannot be placed on it with certainty; the CDR3 is given as TCRdb lists it. V is TRBV10-1 and J is TRBJ2-7; TRBD1, the D gene given by the table, was not confirmed from the DNA. Germline V gene lookup returns CDR1 WNHNN and CDR2 SYGVQD (reference sequence). Including both end residues, the CDR3 is 11 amino acids long. The CDR3 loop reads CASTVLAQAWG.

A note on this clone: A read error may account for a junction end that differs from germline. The chain has TRBV30 and TRBJ2-5, with a tentative D call TRBD1 (5 bases). Germline CDR1 is GTSNPN and CDR2 is SVGIG (reference sequence). The CDR3 spans 13 residues. The CDR3 protein is CAWCIQGGETHYF. CDR3 coding DNA: TGTGCCTGGTGTATCCAGGGCGGAGAGACCCATTACTTC.

This clone is labeled as medium-sized. The J gene is TRBJ2-7, the V gene TRBV27; D unresolved. The CDR3 has 15 amino acids. CDR1 and CDR2 from the germline V gene are MNHEY and SMNVEV (reference sequence). V gave up 8 bases and J gave up 1 base, with 18 bases separating them. The DNA of the CDR3 is TGTGCCAGCCGTATCTCGGCAGGCCTTTCCTACGAGCAGTACTTC. It yields the protein CASRISAGLSYEQYF.

The sample holds many counts of this clone. The chain employs TRBV6-1 and TRBJ2-2, with TRBD1 matching 7 bases. The CDR3 consists of 14 residues. Germline CDR1 is MNHNS and CDR2 is SASEGT. After removal of 6 bases from V and 8 bases from J, the junction contained 9 bases not matched to a gene. This CDR3 is CASSKQGTSGELFF. DNA of the CDR3: TGTGCCAGCAGCAAACAGGGGACGAGTGGGGAGCTGTTTTTT.

This clone was counted ten times or more. The rearrangement uses TRBV12-3 or TRBV12-4 and TRBJ1-2; maybe TRBD1 (5 bases). The length of the CDR3 is 13 residues. The V end was cut by 8 bases, the J end by 3 bases, with 13 bases between. The CDR3 loop reads CASGGGGDYGYTF. The CDR3 DNA reads as TGTGCCAGCGGGGGGGGGGGGGACTATGGCTACACCTTC.

The sample holds many counts of this clone. The gene calls are TRBV29-1 and TRBJ1-1; D is unresolved. CDR1 is SQVTM, CDR2 ANQGSEA, per germline. This CDR3 has 11 amino acids. V gave up 4 bases and J gave up 3 bases, with 6 bases separating them. CDR3: CSVVRYTEAFF. The DNA for the CDR3 is TGCAGCGTTGTTAGGTACACTGAAGCTTTCTTT.

Ten or more counts support this clone. This sequence joins TRBV4-3 and TRBJ2-1; TRBD2 might be the D (6 bases). The CDR3 runs 17 residues. Per the germline V gene, CDR1 is LGHNA and CDR2 is YSLEER. Trimming took off 0 bases at V and 6 bases at J, with 18 bases between the two ends. DNA for the CDR3: TGCGCCAGCAGCCAAGATCCCGCGGGAAATCGAGTCAATGAGCAGTTCTTC. This codes for CASSQDPAGNRVNEQFF.

Comments on this clone: Likely a read error: the CDR3 ends without its conserved phenylalanine or tryptophan. The chain employs TRBV20-1 and TRBJ2-7; either TRBD1 or TRBD2 may supply D (5 bases each). Germline CDR1 reads DFQATT; CDR2 reads SNEGSKA (reference sequence). This CDR3 region has 15 residues. Trimming pared 8 bases from V and 4 bases from J, leaving 24 bases between. CDR3 sequence reads: CSCLIPGRTIYEQYS. In DNA form, the CDR3 reads TGCAGTTGTTTGATTCCGGGACGGACAATTTACGAGCAGTACTCC.

This clone was counted at least ten times. The chain is built from TRBV27 and TRBJ2-1; TRBD2 agrees at 14 bases. Unmatched junction bases numbered 7, after V lost 5 bases and J lost 10 bases. The germline V gene encodes CDR1 MNHEY and CDR2 SMNVEV (reference sequence). The CDR3 sequence is 15 residues long. CDR3 DNA sequence: TGTGCCAGCAGTGTCCGACTAGCGGGGGGGCCCGAGCAGTTCTTC. Its protein is CASSVRLAGGPEQFF.

This clone was counted ten times or more. The V gene is TRBV14, the J gene TRBJ2-4, with 9 bases that match TRBD2. The germline V gene encodes CDR1 SGHDN and CDR2 FVKESK. The CDR3 extends over 17 amino acids. V lost 0 bases, J lost 7 bases, and 10 bases stayed unmatched. The chain's CDR3 is CASSQDRLAGVGNIQYF. In DNA, the CDR3 is TGTGCCAGCAGCCAAGATCGTTTAGCGGGAGTGGGGAACATTCAGTACTTC.

At least ten counts were recorded for this clone. This chain uses TRBV5-6 with TRBJ1-2; weak D call: TRBD1 (6 bases). Per germline, CDR1 SGHDT and CDR2 YYEEEE. V was cut by 4 bases and J by 5 bases, with 12 bases left in between. The CDR3 runs 13 residues. CDR3 coding DNA: TGTGCCAGCAGCACACAGGGAAAATATGGCTACACCTTC. Encoded protein: CASSTQGKYGYTF.

This clone has a count of ten or more. The rearrangement joins TRBV12-3 or TRBV12-4 to TRBJ2-5; 9 bases align to TRBD1. Trimming removed 5 bases from V and 7 bases from J; junction bases left unmatched: 8. CDR3 size: 14 residues. The CDR3 nucleotides read TGTGCCAGCAGTAACCAGGGACAGGGCGGGACCCAGTACTTC. It codes for CASSNQGQGGTQYF.

The rearrangement links TRBV27 to TRBJ1-3; D might be TRBD1 (6 bases). Trimming removed 2 bases from V and 5 bases from J, with 10 bases in between. The CDR3 contains 14 residues. In germline, CDR1 is MNHEY, CDR2 SMNVEV (reference sequence). Here the CDR3 reads CASSLTGNRNTIYF. CDR3 sequence (DNA): TGTGCCAGCAGTTTAACAGGGAACAGAAACACCATATATTTT.

This clone was picked up many times. V usage is TRBV30 and J usage is TRBJ2-3, with 13 bases identical to TRBD2. The CDR3 consists of 15 residues. CDR1 is GTSNPN and CDR2 is SVGIG in the germline V gene (reference sequence). V shed 3 bases, J shed 4 bases, and the junction held 4 bases outside the gene matches. In DNA, the CDR3 is TGTGCCTGGAGCCCGGGACTAGCGGGGTCAGATACGCAGTATTTT. It encodes CAWSPGLAGSDTQYF.

This rearrangement joins TRBV3-1 to TRBJ2-3; tentatively, D is TRBD2 (6 bases). Germline V gene data show CDR1 as LGHDT and CDR2 as YNNKEL (reference sequence). The CDR3 is 16 amino acids. Trimming stripped 0 bases from V and 2 bases from J, with 12 bases between. CDR3 amino acids: CASSQDLGGTTDTQYF. The CDR3 DNA sequence: TGTGCCAGCAGCCAAGATCTGGGCGGGACCACAGATACGCAGTATTTT.

This clone was detected many times. The junction departs from germline at one end; a sequencing error may be responsible. V gene TRBV7-7 combines with J gene TRBJ2-5; 9 bases are a match to TRBD1. CDR1 is SSHAT and CDR2 is FNYEAQ in the germline V gene (reference sequence). There are 15 residues in the CDR3. CDR3 bases: TGTGCTAGCAGCTTAGGGACAGGGACCCAAGAGACCCAGTACTTC. This sequence encodes CASSLGTGTQETQYF.

This clone was recorded many times. This chain uses TRBV6-5 with TRBJ1-1, with D tentatively TRBD1 (5 bases). Per germline, CDR1 MNHEY and CDR2 SVGAGI. This CDR3 comprises 16 residues. Trimming shortened V by 0 bases and J by 5 bases, and 16 bases separated the two germline ends. The CDR3 DNA is TGTGCCAGCAGTTACTCCGGATGGAGGGGTCTGACTGAAGCTTTCTTT. Protein sequence: CASSYSGWRGLTEAFF.

This chain joins TRBV6-4 and TRBJ2-2; tentatively, D is TRBD1 (5 bases). The germline V gene has CDR1 MRHNA and CDR2 SNTAGT. This CDR3 is 12 amino acids long. Trimming cost V 6 bases and J 8 bases, with 10 bases left between them. The CDR3 loop is CASSREEGELFF. The DNA for the CDR3 is TGTGCCAGCAGCAGGGAAGAAGGGGAGCTGTTTTTT.

This clone was seen repeatedly, ten times or more. V and J are TRBV6-5 and TRBJ2-3; 8 bases fit TRBD2. The CDR3 is 15 amino acids. Germline values: CDR1 MNHEY, CDR2 SVGAGI. J was trimmed by 1 base and V by 4 bases; bases with no gene match: 4. CDR3 loop: CASSSSAGGTDTQYF. The CDR3 bases are TGTGCCAGCAGTTCCTCAGCGGGGGGCACAGATACGCAGTATTTT.